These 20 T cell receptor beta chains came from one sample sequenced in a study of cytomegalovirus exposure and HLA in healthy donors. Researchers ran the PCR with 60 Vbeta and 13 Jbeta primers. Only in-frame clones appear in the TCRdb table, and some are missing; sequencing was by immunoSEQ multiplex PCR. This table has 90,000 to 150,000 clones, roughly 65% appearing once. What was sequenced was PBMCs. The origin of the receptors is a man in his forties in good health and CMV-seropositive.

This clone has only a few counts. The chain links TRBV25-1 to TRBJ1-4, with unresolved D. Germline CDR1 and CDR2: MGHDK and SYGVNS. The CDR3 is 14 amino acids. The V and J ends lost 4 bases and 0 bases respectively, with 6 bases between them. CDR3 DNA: TGTGCCAGCAGTGGGCTTACAACTAATGAAAAACTGTTTTTT. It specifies CASSGLTTNEKLFF.

CDR3 protein: CASSPGTGLYEQYF. The CDR3 DNA sequence: TGTGCCAGCAGTCCCGGGACAGGGCTCTACGAGCAGTACTTC. The chain joins TRBV27 to TRBJ2-7, with 9 bases that match TRBD1. V trimming: 5 bases; J trimming: 3 bases; junction bases outside the gene matches: 5. The CDR3 loop spans 14 amino acids. The germline CDR1 and CDR2 sequences are MNHEY and SMNVEV (reference sequence).

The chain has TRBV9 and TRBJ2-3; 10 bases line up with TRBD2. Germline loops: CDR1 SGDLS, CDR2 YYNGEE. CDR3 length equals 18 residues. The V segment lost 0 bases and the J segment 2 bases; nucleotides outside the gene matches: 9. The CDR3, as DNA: TGTGCCAGCAGCGTAGCTGGAACTAGCGGGATGTTCACAGATACGCAGTATTTT. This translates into CASSVAGTSGMFTDTQYF.

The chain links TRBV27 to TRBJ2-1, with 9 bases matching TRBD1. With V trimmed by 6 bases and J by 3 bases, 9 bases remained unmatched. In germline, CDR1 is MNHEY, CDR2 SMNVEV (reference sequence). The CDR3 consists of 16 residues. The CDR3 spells CASSPTGTGFYNEQFF. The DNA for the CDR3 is TGTGCCAGCAGCCCCACCGGGACAGGGTTCTACAATGAGCAGTTCTTC.

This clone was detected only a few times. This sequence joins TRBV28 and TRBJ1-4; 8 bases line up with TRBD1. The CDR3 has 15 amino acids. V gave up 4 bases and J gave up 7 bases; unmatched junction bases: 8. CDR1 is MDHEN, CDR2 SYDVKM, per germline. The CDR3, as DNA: TGTGCCAGCAGTTCAACAGGGGGATTGGGTGAAAAACTGTTTTTT. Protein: CASSSTGGLGEKLFF.

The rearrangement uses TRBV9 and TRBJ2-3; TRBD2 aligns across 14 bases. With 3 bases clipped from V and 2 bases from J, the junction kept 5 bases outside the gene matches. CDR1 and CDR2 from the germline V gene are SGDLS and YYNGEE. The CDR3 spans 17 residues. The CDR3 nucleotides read TGTGCCAGCAGCGCAGGACTAGCGGGGGGTTTCACAGATACGCAGTATTTT. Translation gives CASSAGLAGGFTDTQYF.

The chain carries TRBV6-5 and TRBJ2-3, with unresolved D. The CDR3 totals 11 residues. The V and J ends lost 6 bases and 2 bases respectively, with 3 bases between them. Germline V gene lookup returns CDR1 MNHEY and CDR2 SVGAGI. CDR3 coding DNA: TGTGCCAGCAGACACACAGATACGCAGTATTTT. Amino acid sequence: CASRHTDTQYF.

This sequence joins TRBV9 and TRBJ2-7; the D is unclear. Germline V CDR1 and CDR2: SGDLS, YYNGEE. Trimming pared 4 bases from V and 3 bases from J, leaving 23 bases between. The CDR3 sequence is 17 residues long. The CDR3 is CASSLSASARKDYEQYF. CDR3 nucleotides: TGTGCCAGCAGCCTTAGTGCGAGCGCCAGAAAGGACTACGAGCAGTACTTC.

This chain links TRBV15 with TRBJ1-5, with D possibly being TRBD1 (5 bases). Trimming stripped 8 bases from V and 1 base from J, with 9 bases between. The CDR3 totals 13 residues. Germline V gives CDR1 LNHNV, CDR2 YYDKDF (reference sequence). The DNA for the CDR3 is TGTGCCACCGGTAGGGGAAGCAATCAGCCCCAGCATTTT. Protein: CATGRGSNQPQHF. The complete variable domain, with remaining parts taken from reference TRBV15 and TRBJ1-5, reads DAMVIQNPRYQVTQFGKPVTLSCSQTLNHNVMYWYQQKSSQAPKLLFHYYDKDFNNEADTPDNFQSRRPNTSFCFLDIRSPGLGDTAMYLCATGRGSNQPQHFGDGTRLSIL.

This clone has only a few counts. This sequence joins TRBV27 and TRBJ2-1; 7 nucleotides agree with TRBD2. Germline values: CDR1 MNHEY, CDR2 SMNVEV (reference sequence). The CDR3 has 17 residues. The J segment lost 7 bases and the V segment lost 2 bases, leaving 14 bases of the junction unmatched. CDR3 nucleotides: TGTGCCAGCAGTTTACACCCGAACCCGGGGGAGGGGAATGAGCAGTTCTTC. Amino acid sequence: CASSLHPNPGEGNEQFF.

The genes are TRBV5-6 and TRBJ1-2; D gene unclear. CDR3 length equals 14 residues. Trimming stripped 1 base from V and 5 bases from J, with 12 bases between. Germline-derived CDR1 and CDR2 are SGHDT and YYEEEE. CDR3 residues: CASSLPSGPYGYTF. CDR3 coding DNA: TGTGCCAGCAGCTTGCCCAGTGGCCCATATGGCTACACCTTC.

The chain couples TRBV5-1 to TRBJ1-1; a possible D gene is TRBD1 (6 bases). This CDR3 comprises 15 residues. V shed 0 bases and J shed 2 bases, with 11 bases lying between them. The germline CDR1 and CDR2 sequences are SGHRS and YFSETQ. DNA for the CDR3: TGCGCCAGCAGCTTGGCTTACAGGGTTAACACTGAAGCTTTCTTT. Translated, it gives CASSLAYRVNTEAFF.

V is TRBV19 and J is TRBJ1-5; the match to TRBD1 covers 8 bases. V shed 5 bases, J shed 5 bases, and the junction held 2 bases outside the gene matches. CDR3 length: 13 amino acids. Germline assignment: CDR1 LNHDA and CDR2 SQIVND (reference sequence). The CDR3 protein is CASSAGGDQPQHF. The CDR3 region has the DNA TGTGCCAGTAGTGCAGGGGGCGATCAGCCCCAGCATTTT.

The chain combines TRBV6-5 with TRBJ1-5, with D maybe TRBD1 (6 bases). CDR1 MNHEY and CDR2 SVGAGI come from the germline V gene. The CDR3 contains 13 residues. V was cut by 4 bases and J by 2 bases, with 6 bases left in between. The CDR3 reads CASSWTGNQPQHF. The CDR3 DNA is TGTGCCAGCAGTTGGACAGGCAATCAGCCCCAGCATTTT.

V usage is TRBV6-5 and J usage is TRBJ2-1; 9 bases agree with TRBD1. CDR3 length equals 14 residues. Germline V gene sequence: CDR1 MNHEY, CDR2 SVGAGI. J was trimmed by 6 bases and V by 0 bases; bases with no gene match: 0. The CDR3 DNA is TGTGCCAGCAGTTACTCGACAGGGGGCAATGAGCAGTTCTTC. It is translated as CASSYSTGGNEQFF.

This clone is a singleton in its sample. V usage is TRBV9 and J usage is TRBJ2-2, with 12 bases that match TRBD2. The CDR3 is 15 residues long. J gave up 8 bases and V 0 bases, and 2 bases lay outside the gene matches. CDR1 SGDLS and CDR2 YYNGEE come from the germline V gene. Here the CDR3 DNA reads TGTGCCAGCAGCGTAGTGACTAGCGGGAGAGGGGAGCTGTTTTTT. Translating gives CASSVVTSGRGELFF.

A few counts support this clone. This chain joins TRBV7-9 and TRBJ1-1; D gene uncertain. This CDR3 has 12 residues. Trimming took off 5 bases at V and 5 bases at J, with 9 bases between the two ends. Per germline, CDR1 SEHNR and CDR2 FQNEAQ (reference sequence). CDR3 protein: CASSHAGTEAFF. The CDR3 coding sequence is TGTGCCAGCAGCCACGCCGGGACTGAAGCTTTCTTT.

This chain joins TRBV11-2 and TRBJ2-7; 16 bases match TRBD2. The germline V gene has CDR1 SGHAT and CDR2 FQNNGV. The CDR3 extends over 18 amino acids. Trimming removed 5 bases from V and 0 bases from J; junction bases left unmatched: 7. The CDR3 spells CASSNPGLAGGLSYEQYF. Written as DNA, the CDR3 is TGTGCCAGCAGCAACCCGGGACTAGCGGGAGGGCTCTCCTACGAGCAGTACTTC.

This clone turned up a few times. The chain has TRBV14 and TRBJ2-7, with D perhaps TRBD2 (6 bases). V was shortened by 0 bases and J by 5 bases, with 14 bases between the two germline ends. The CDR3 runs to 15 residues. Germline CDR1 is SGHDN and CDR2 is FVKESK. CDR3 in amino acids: CASSQDMGRRNEQYF. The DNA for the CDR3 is TGTGCCAGCAGCCAAGATATGGGGAGGAGAAACGAGCAGTACTTC. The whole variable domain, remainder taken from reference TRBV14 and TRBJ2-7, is EAGVTQFPSHSVIEKGQTVTLRCDPISGHDNLYWYRRVMGKEIKFLLHFVKESKQDESGMPNNRFLAERTGGTYSTLKVQPAELEDSGVYFCASSQDMGRRNEQYFGPGTRLTVT.

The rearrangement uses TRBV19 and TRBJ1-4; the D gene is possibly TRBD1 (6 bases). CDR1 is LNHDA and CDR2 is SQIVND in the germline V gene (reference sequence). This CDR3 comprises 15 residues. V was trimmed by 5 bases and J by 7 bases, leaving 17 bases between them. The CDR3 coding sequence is TGTGCCAGTAGTCCCCGACAGGAAGGGCGTGAAAAACTGTTTTTT. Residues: CASSPRQEGREKLFF.